A selection of T cell receptor beta chains follows, all from one sample in a study of blood T cell repertoires in COVID-19. Some clones are missing from TCRdb's copy, which holds only in-frame ones; the method was immunoSEQ multiplex PCR. The sample includes a few hundred thousand clones, about 88% of them seen just once. Material for sequencing was peripheral blood. These receptors all stem from a woman in her 70s with active or convalescent COVID-19. CDR3s include the opening cysteine and the closing phenylalanine or tryptophan. Each record gives: V gene, CDR3 length, clone size, J gene, D gene, CDR3 DNA, CDR3 protein. The D gene is left open where the match is weak. Clone size is stated in some rows and not others, as once, few, many or a class when expanded.

>TRBV11-3|15|.|TRBJ2-5|.
TGTGCCAGCAGCTTAGGAGGGGACTTCCAAGAGACCCAGTACTTC
CASSLGGDFQETQYF
>TRBV2|14|.|TRBJ2-5|TRBD1
TGTGCCAGCAGGGTGACAGGGGGCTCAGAGACCCAGTACTTC
CASRVTGGSETQYF
>TRBV18|12|.|TRBJ1-2|.
TGTGCCAGCTCGGCGGACACCTATGGCTACACCTTC
CASSADTYGYTF
>TRBV6-2/TRBV6-3|15|.|TRBJ1-5|.
TGTGCCAGCAGTTACCTTGGGCAGGGGAATCAGCCCCAGCATTTT
CASSYLGQGNQPQHF
>TRBV7-9|17|.|TRBJ2-6|TRBD1
TGTGCCAGCAGCGTGGACAGGGGTTTTTTTGGGGCCAACGTCCTGACTTTC
CASSVDRGFFGANVLTF
>TRBV6-5|13|.|TRBJ1-1|.
TGTGCCAGCGTCAGGCAGGGCGGCACTGAAGCTTTCTTT
CASVRQGGTEAFF
>TRBV9|14|.|TRBJ1-1|TRBD1
TGTGCCAGCAGCGTAGGGCCAGGGGGCACTGAAGCTTTCTTT
CASSVGPGGTEAFF
>TRBV27|17|.|TRBJ1-3|TRBD1
TGTGCCAGCAGTTGGACAGGGGGCCCATCCTCTGGAAACACCATATATTTT
CASSWTGGPSSGNTIYF
>TRBV5-5|17|.|TRBJ1-3|.
TGTGCCAGCAGATTAGGGGCTAGAGGCGACTCTGGAAACACCATATATTTT
CASRLGARGDSGNTIYF
>TRBV5-3|18|once|TRBJ1-4|.
TGTGCCAGAAGCCTAAGATTAAAACGGCAGGGCGAAGCGGAAAAACTGTTTTTT
CARSLRLKRQGEAEKLFF
>TRBV5-1|17|once|TRBJ2-6|.
TGCGCCAGCAGCTCCGCGAGGATGAGCTCTGGGGCCAACGTCCTGACTTTC
CASSSARMSSGANVLTF
>TRBV2|12|.|TRBJ1-2|.
TGTGCCAGCACCCGGGAGATCTATGGCTACACCTTC
CASTREIYGYTF
>TRBV11-1|14|.|TRBJ2-7|TRBD1
TGTGCCAGCAGCCCCGGACAGGAGTGGAGTAAGCAGTACTTC
CASSPGQEWSKQYF
>TRBV7-6|16|.|TRBJ1-3|.
TGTGCCAGCAGCTTACAACAGGCAGGCTCTGGAAACACCATATATTTT
CASSLQQAGSGNTIYF
>TRBV2|14|few|TRBJ1-2|.
TGTGCCAGCAGGGCTTTGCAACAGGGTGGGGGCTACACCTTC
CASRALQQGGGYTF
>TRBV19|16|few|TRBJ2-1|TRBD2
TGTGCCAGTAGTATCCGAGGGACTAGCGGGGCGGGTGAGCAGTTCTTC
CASSIRGTSGAGEQFF
>TRBV5-4|15|once|TRBJ2-2|.
TGTGCCAGCAGCTTGGGGACATCAAACACCGGGGAGCTGTTTTTT
CASSLGTSNTGELFF
>TRBV3-1/TRBV3-2|15|.|TRBJ1-1|TRBD1
TGTGCCAGCAGGGCTGAAACAGGGGGAGGCACTGAAGCTTTCTTT
CASRAETGGGTEAFF
>TRBV7-9|14|.|TRBJ1-3|.
TGTGCCAGCAGTGTGGACAGCTCTGGAAACACCATATATTTT
CASSVDSSGNTIYF
>TRBV3-1/TRBV3-2|16|once|TRBJ1-1|TRBD1
TGTGCCAGCAGCCAAGATGGACAGGGAGTCAACACTGAAGCTTTCTTT
CASSQDGQGVNTEAFF
>TRBV2|16|once|TRBJ1-2|TRBD1
TGTGCCAGCAAAACCGACGTCAGGGGGCTCGGCTATGGCTACACCTTC
CASKTDVRGLGYGYTF
>TRBV6-5|14|.|TRBJ1-1|TRBD1
TGTGCCAGCAGCCCACAGGGGGTCGGGACTGAAGCTTTCTTT
CASSPQGVGTEAFF
>TRBV6-2/TRBV6-3|14|.|TRBJ2-1|TRBD1
TGTGCCAGCAGCCCTCGGACAGGCGCAGGTGAGCAGTTCTTC
CASSPRTGAGEQFF
>TRBV10-2|13|.|TRBJ2-4|TRBD2
TGCGCCAGCAGTGAGTCTGGGGGGGACATTCAGTACTTC
CASSESGGDIQYF
>TRBV6-1|14|few|TRBJ2-7|.
TGTGCCAGCAGTGAAGGACCCCGCGGCTACGAGCAGTACTTC
CASSEGPRGYEQYF
>TRBV5-1|13|.|TRBJ2-7|TRBD1
TGCGCCAGCAGCGAGGACAGGGGTGGCGAGCAGTACTTC
CASSEDRGGEQYF
>TRBV6-5|15|.|TRBJ1-1|TRBD1
TGTGCCAGCAGTTACCGACGGACAGGGAAAGAGGAAGCTTTCTTT
CASSYRRTGKEEAFF
>TRBV3-1/TRBV3-2|16|.|TRBJ1-2|TRBD1
TGTGCCAGCAGCCCCATACCGGGACAGGGGGCAGGTGGCTACACCTTC
CASSPIPGQGAGGYTF